The 3 T cell receptor beta chains presented below share a single source sample, sequenced in a study of CD8+ T cells in alopecia areata. In each case, RNA was isolated and then reverse transcribed into cDNA as the sequencing template. The assay was immunoSEQ multiplex PCR, and TCRdb's table has in-frame clones only and misses some. This sample has roughly 250,000 clones; roughly 69% occur once, and the top ten carry approximately 1.2%. This specimen was CD4+ T cells sorted from blood, taken at week 0. The receptors were gathered from a human donor with alopecia areata.

The table lists this clone with a count of one. J is TRBJ2-5 and V is TRBV14; 7 nucleotides line up with TRBD2. CDR3 size: 14 residues. The germline V gene has CDR1 SGHDN and CDR2 FVKESK. The trim removed 5 bases at V and 2 bases at J, leaving 5 bases unmatched. DNA of the CDR3: TGTGCCAGCAGCTCCGGGGGGTGGCAAGAGACCCAGTACTTC. This encodes CASSSGGWQETQYF.

This clone was observed a handful of times. The rearrangement uses TRBV6-5 and TRBJ2-5, with 7 positions matching TRBD1. The length of the CDR3 is 14 residues. The V and J ends lost 2 bases and 1 base, in that order; junction bases with no gene match: 1. From germline, CDR1 is MNHEY and CDR2 SVGAGI. The CDR3: CASSYDRVQETQYF. CDR3 bases: TGTGCCAGCAGTTACGACAGGGTCCAAGAGACCCAGTACTTC.

The rearrangement joins TRBV29-1 to TRBJ2-3; TRBD1 aligns across 8 bases. The length of the CDR3 is 13 residues. Trimming took 6 bases from V and 8 from J; bases not matched to a gene: 10. Germline assignment: CDR1 SQVTM and CDR2 ANQGSEA. DNA for the CDR3: TGCAGCGTCACAGGGGGGCCCTCGGTTACGCAGTATTTT. It translates to CSVTGGPSVTQYF.